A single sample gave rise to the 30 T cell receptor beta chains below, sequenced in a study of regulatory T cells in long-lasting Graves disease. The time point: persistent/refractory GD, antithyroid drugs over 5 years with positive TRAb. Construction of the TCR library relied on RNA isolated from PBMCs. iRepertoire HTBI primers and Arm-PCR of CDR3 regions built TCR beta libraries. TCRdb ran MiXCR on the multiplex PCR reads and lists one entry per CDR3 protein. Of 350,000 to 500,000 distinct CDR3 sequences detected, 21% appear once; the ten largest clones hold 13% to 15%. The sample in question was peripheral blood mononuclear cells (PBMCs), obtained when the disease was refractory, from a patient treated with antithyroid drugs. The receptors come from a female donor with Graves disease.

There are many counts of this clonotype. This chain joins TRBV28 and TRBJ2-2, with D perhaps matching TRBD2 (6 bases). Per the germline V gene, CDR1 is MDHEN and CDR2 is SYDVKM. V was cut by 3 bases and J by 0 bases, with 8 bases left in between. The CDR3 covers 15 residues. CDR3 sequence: CASSLGTPNTGELFF. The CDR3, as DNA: TGTGCCAGCAGTTTGGGGACTCCGAACACCGGGGAGCTGTTTTTT. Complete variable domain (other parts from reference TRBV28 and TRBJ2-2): DVKVTQSSRYLVKRTGEKVFLECVQDMDHENMFWYRQDPGLGLRLIYFSYDVKMKEKGDIPEGYSVSREKKERFSLILESASTNQTSMYLCASSLGTPNTGELFFGEGSRLTVL.

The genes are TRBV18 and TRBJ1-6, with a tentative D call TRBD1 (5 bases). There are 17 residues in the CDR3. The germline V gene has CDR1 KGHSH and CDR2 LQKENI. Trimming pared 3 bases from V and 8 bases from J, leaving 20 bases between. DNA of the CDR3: TGTGCCAGCTCACCGTCGAATACCGGGACTTCCTATTCACCCCTCCACTTT. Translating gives CASSPSNTGTSYSPLHF.

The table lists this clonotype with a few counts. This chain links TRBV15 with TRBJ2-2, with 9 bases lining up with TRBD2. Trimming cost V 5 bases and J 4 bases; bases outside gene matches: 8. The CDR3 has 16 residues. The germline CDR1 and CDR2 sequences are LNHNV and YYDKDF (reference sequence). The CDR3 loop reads CATSLKTSGSTGELFF. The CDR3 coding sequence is TGTGCCACCAGCCTAAAGACTAGCGGTAGCACCGGGGAGCTGTTTTTT.

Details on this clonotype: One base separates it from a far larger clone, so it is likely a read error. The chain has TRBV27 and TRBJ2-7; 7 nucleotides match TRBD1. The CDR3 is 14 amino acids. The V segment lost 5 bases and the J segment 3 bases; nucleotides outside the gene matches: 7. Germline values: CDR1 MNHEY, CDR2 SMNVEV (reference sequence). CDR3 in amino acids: CASSPETGLYEQYF. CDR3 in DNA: TGTGCCAGCAGTCCCGAGACAGGGCTCTACGAGCAGTACTTC.

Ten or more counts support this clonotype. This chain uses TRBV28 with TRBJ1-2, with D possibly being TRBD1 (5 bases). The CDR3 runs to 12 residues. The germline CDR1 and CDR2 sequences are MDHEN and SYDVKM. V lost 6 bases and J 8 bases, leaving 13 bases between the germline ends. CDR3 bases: TGTGCCAGCAGCCTCGTGGGGGGAGGCTACACCTTC. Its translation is CASSLVGGGYTF.

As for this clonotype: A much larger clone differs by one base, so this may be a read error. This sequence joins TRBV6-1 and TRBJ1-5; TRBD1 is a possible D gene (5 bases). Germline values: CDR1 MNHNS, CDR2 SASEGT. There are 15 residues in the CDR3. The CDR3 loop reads CASSLGTLSNRPQHF. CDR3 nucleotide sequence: TGTGCCAGCAGCCTCGGGACGCTTAGCAATCGGCCCCAGCATTTT.

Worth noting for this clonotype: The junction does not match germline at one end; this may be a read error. CDR3 bases: TGTGCCCGCAGGGGGGACAGAAAAATTTTCTATGGCTACACTTTC. This codes for CARRGDRKIFYGYTF. This chain links TRBV2 with TRBJ1-2, with TRBD1 matching over 7 bases. Germline values: CDR1 SNHLY, CDR2 FYNNEI. The CDR3 spans 15 residues. The full variable domain, with the rest looked up from reference TRBV2 and TRBJ1-2, is EPEVTQTPSHQVTQMGQEVILRCVPISNHLYFYWYRQILGQKVEFLVSFYNNEISEKSEIFDDQFSVERPDGSNFTLKIRSTKLEDSAMYFCARRGDRKIFYGYTFGSGTRLTVV.

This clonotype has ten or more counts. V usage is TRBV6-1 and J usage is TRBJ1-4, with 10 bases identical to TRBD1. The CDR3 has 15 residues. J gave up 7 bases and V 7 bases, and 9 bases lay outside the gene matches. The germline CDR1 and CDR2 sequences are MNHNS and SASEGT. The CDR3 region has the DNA TGTGCCAGCAACTACGGACAGGGGGTTGGTGAAAAACTGTTTTTT. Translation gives CASNYGQGVGEKLFF.

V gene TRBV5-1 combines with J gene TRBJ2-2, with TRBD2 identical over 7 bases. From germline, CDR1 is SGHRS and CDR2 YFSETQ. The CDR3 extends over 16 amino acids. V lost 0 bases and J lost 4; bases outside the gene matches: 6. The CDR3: CASSLEGGSATGELFF. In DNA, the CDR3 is TGCGCCAGCAGCTTGGAGGGAGGGAGCGCCACCGGGGAGCTGTTTTTT.

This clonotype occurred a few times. DNA of the CDR3: TGTGCCAGCAGCAAAGGTTGGGGAGGAGGCGAGCAGTACTTC. Translated, it gives CASSKGWGGGEQYF. This chain links TRBV6-1 with TRBJ2-7; the D gene is possibly TRBD2 (6 bases). The CDR3 length is 14 residues. Germline CDR1 MNHNS, CDR2 SASEGT. Trimming left V 6 bases short and J 6 bases short, with 18 bases between.

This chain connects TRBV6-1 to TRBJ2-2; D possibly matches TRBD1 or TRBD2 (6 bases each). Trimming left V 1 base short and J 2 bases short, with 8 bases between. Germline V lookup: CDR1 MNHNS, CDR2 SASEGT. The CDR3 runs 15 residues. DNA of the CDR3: TGTGCCAGCAGTGAAGGGGGGGCCAACACCGGGGAGCTGTTTTTT. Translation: CASSEGGANTGELFF.

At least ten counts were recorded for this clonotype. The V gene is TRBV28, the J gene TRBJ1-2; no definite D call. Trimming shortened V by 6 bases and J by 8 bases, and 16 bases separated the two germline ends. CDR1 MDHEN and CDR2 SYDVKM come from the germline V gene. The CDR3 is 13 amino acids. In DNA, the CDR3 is TGTGCCAGCAGGATTTTGGGAGGGCCGGGCTACACCTTC. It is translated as CASRILGGPGYTF.

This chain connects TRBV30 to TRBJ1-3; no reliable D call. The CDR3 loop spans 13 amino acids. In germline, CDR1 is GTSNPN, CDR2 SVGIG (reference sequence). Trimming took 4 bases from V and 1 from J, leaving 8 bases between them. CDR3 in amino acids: CAWIGSSGNTIYF. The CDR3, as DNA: TGTGCCTGGATAGGGAGTTCTGGAAACACCATATATTTT.

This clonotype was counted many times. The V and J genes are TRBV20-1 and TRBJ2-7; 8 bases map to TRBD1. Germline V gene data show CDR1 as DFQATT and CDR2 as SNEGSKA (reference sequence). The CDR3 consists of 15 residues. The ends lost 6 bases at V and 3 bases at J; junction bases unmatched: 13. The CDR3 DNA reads TGCAGTGCAATGCCCGGAACTACAGGGGGCTACGAGCAGTACTTC. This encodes CSAMPGTTGGYEQYF.

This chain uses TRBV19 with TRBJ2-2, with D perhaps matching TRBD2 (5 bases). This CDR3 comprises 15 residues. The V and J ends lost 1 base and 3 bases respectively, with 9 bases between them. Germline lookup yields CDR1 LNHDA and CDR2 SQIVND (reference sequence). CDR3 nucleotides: TGTGCCAGTAGTATAGGTGGGAGCGACACCGGGGAGCTGTTTTTT. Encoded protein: CASSIGGSDTGELFF.

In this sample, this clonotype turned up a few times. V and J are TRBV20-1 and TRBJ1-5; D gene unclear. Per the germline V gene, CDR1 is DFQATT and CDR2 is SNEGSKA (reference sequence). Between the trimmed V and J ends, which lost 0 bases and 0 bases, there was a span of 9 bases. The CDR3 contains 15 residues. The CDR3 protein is CSAREVGHSNQPQHF. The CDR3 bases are TGCAGTGCTAGAGAGGTAGGGCATAGCAATCAGCCCCAGCATTTT.

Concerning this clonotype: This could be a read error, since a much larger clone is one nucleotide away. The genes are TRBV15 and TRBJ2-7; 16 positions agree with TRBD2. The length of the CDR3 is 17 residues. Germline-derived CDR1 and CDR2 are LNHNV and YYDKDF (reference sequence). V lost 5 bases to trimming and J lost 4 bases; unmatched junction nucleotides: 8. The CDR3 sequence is CATSRQGTSGRAYEQYF. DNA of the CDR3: TGTGCCACCAGCCGCCAAGGGACTAGCGGGAGGGCGTACGAGCAGTACTTC.

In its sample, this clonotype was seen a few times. This CDR3 reads CASSSSDTGQDYGYTF. Here the CDR3 DNA reads TGTGCCAGCAGCTCATCCGACACTGGACAGGACTATGGCTACACCTTC. V is TRBV7-9 and J is TRBJ1-2; 7 nucleotides align to TRBD1. The V segment lost 4 bases and the J segment 3 bases; nucleotides outside the gene matches: 11. The CDR3 is 16 residues long. The germline CDR1 and CDR2 sequences are SEHNR and FQNEAQ (reference sequence).

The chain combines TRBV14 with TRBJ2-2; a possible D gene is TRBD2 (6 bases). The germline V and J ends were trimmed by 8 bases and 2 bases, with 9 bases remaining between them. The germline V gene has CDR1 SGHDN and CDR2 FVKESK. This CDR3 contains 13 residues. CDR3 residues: CASGTFNTGELFF. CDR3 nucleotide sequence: TGTGCCAGCGGGACTTTTAACACCGGGGAGCTGTTTTTT. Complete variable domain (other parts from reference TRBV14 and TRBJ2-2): EAGVTQFPSHSVIEKGQTVTLRCDPISGHDNLYWYRRVMGKEIKFLLHFVKESKQDESGMPNNRFLAERTGGTYSTLKVQPAELEDSGVYFCASGTFNTGELFFGEGSRLTVL.

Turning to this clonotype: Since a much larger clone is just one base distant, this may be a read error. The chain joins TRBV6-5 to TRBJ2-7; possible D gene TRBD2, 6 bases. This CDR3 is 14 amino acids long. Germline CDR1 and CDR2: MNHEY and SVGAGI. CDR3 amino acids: CASSYTGEAYGQYF. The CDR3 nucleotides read TGTGCCAGCAGTTACACGGGAGAGGCCTACGGGCAGTACTTC.

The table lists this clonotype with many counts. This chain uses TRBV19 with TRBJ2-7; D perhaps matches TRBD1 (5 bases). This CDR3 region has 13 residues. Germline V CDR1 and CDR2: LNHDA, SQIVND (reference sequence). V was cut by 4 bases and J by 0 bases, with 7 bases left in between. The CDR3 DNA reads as TGTGCCAGTAGTACAGGGAACTCCTACGAGCAGTACTTC. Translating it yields CASSTGNSYEQYF.

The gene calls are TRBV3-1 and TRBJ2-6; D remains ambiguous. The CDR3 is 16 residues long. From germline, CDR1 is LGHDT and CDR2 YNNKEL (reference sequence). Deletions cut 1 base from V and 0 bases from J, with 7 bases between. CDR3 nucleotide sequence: TGTGCCAGCAGCCAAGGTCTGAACTCTGGGGCCAACGTCCTGACTTTC. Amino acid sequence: CASSQGLNSGANVLTF.

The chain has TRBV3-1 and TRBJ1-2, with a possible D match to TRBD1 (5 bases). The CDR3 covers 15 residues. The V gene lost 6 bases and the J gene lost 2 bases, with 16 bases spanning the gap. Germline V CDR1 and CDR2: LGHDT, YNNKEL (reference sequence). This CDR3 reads CASSPRRGSNYGYTF. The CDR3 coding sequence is TGTGCCAGCAGTCCTCGCCGGGGCAGCAACTATGGCTACACCTTC. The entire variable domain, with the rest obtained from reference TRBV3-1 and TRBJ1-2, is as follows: DTAVSQTPKYLVTQMGNDKSIKCEQNLGHDTMYWYKQDSKKFLKIMFSYNNKELIINETVPNRFSPKSPDKAHLNLHINSLELGDSAVYFCASSPRRGSNYGYTFGSGTRLTVV.

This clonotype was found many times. The CDR3 sequence: CATSRGDGGAEAFF. CDR3 DNA: TGTGCCACCAGCCGCGGCGACGGGGGTGCTGAAGCTTTCTTT. The gene calls are TRBV15 and TRBJ1-1, with a possible D match to TRBD1 (5 bases). V was shortened by 5 bases and J by 6 bases, with 16 bases between the two germline ends. CDR1 and CDR2 (germline): LNHNV, YYDKDF (reference sequence). The CDR3 is 14 residues long.

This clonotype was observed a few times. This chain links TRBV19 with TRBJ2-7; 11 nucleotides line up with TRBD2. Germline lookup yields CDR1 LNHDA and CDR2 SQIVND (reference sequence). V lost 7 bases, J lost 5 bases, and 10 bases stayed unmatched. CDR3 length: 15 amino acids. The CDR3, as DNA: TGTGCCAGTAAAAAACTAGCGGGGGCGTTCGACGAGCAGTACTTC. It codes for CASKKLAGAFDEQYF.

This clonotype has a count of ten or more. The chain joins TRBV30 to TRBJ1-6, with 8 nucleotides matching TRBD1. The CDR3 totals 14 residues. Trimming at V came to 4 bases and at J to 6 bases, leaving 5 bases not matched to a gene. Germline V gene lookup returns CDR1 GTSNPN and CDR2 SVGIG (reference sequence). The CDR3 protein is CAWMRTGRNSPLHF. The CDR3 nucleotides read TGTGCCTGGATGCGGACAGGGCGTAATTCACCCCTCCACTTT. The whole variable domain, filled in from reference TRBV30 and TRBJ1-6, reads SQTIHQWPATLVQPVGSPLSLECTVEGTSNPNLYWYRQAAGRGLQLLFYSVGIGQISSEVPQNLSASRPQDRQFILSSKKLLLSDSGFYLCAWMRTGRNSPLHFGNGTRLTVT.

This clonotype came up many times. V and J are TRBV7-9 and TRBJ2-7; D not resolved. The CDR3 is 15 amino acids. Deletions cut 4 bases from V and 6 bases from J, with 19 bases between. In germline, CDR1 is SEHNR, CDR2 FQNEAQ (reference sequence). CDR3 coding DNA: TGTGCCAGCAGCTCAGAAAGGTCGGTGGGGTCCGAGCAGTACTTC. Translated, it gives CASSSERSVGSEQYF. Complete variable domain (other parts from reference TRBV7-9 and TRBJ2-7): DTGVSQNPRHKITKRGQNVTFRCDPISEHNRLYWYRQTLGQGPEFLTYFQNEAQLEKSRLLSDRFSAERPKGSFSTLEIQRTEQGDSAMYLCASSSERSVGSEQYFGPGTRLTVT.

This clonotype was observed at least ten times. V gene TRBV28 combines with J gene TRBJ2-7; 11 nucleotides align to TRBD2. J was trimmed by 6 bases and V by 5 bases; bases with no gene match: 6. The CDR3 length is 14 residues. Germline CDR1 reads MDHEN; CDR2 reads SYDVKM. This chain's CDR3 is CASSTSGSGSEQYF. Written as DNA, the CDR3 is TGTGCCAGCAGTACTAGCGGGAGCGGCTCCGAGCAGTACTTC.

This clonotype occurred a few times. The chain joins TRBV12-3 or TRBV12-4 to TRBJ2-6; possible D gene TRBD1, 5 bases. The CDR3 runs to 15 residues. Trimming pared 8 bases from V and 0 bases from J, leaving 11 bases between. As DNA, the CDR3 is TGTGCCAGCGACGGAACAGGCTCTGGGGCCAACGTCCTGACTTTC. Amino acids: CASDGTGSGANVLTF.

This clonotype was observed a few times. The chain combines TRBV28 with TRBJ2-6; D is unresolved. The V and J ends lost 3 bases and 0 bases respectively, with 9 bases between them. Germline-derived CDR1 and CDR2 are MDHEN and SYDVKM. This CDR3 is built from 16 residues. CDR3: CASSFTRSSGANVLTF. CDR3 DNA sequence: TGTGCCAGCAGTTTTACACGCAGCTCTGGGGCCAACGTCCTGACTTTC.